This T cell receptor (beta chain) was found in a study of blood T cell repertoires in COVID-19. Across the study: Some COVID-19 samples were acute and others convalescent; all came from the United States, Italy and Spain. T cells, B-cell-depleted T cells, or PBMCs provided the cDNA or gDNA that served as material.

In the authors' workflow: Amplification from reference gene primers served as the basis for estimated nucleated cell counts. The protocol was immunoSEQ multiplex PCR, while the TCRdb copy is restricted to in-frame clones and leaves out a portion. The V and J calls and the clone size are those of that table, but D and trimming were determined from the DNA. The sample contains 100,000 to 130,000 clones, about nine tenths of which appear only once. CDR1 is SEHNR, CDR2 FQNEAQ, per germline (reference sequence). This CDR3 has 18 residues. V lost 2 bases to trimming and J lost 0 bases; unmatched junction nucleotides: 11.

This receptor was obtained from a man between 50 and 59 years old with active or convalescent COVID-19. The specimen sequenced was peripheral blood. The gene calls are TRBV7-9 and TRBJ2-7, with TRBD1 matching over 9 bases. CDR3: CASSLHGTGQGISYEQYF. The CDR3 DNA is TGTGCCAGCAGCTTACATGGGACGGGACAGGGAATCTCCTACGAGCAGTACTTC.